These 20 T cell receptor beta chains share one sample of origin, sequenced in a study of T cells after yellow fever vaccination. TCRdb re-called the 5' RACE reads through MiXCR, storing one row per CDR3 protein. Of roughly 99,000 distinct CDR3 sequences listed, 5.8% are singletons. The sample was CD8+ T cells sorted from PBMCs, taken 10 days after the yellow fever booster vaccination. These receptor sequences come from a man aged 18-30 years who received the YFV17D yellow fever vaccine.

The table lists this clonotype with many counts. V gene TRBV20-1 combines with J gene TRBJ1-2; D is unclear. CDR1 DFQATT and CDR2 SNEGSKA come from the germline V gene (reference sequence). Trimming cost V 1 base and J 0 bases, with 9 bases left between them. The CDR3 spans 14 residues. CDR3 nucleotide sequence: TGCAGTGCTAGAGGGGCCGCGACTAACTATGGCTACACCTTC. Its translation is CSARGAATNYGYTF.

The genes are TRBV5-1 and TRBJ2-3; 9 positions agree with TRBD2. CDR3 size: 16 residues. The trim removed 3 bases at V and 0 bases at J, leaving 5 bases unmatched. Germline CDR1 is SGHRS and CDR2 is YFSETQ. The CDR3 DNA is TGCGCCAGCAGCTCAGAGCGGGGGGCAAGCACAGATACGCAGTATTTT. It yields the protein CASSSERGASTDTQYF.

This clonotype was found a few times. CDR3 nucleotides: TGTGCCAGCAGCCAAGGTTATAGTGGGCTAGCCAAAAACATTCAGTACTTC. Translation gives CASSQGYSGLAKNIQYF. The chain recombines TRBV3-1 with TRBJ2-4; no reliable D call. V gave up 1 base and J gave up 0 bases, with 13 bases separating them. The CDR3 is made up of 17 amino acids. Germline-derived CDR1 and CDR2 are LGHDT and YNNKEL (reference sequence).

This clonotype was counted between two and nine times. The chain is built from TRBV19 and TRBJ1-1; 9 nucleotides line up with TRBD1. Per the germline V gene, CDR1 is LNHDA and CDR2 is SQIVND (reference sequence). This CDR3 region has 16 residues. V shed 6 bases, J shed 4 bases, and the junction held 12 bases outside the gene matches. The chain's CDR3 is CASRKTGGSWSTEAFF. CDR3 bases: TGTGCCAGTAGGAAGACAGGGGGTAGTTGGAGCACTGAAGCTTTCTTT.

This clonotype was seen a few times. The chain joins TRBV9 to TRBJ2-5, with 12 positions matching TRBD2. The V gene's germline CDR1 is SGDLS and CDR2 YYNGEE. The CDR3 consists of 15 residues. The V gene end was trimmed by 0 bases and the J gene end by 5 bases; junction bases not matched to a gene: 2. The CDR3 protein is CASSVELAGGETQYF. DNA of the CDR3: TGTGCCAGCAGCGTAGAGCTAGCGGGGGGGGAGACCCAGTACTTC. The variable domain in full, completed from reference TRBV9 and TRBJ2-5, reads DSGVTQTPKHLITATGQRVTLRCSPRSGDLSVYWYQQSLDQGLQFLIQYYNGEERAKGNILERFSAQQFPDLHSELNLSSLELGDSALYFCASSVELAGGETQYFGPGTRLLVL.

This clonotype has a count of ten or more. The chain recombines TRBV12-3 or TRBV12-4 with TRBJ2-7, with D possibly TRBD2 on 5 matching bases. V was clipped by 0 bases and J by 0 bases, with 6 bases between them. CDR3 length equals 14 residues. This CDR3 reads CASSLAGSSYEQYV. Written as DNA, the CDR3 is TGTGCCAGCAGTTTAGCAGGGAGCTCCTACGAGCAGTACGTC.

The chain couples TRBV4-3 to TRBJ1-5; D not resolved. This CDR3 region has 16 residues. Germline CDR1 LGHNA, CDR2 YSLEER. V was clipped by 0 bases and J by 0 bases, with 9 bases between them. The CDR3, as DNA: TGCGCCAGCAGCCAAGATCTCGCAGATAGCAATCAGCCCCAGCATTTT. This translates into CASSQDLADSNQPQHF.

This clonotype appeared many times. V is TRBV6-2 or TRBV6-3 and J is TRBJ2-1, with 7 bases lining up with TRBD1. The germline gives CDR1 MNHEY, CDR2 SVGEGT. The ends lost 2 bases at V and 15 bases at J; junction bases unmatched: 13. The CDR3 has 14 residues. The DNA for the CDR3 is TGTGCCAGCAGTTACCCGGAACGGGACAGTACTCGGTTCTTC. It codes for CASSYPERDSTRFF.

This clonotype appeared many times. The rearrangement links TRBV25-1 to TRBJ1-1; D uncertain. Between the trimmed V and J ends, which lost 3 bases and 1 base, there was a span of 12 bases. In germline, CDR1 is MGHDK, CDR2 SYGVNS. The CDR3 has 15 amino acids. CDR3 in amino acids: CASSESKDANTEAFF. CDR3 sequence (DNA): TGTGCCAGCAGTGAGTCTAAGGACGCGAACACTGAAGCTTTCTTT.

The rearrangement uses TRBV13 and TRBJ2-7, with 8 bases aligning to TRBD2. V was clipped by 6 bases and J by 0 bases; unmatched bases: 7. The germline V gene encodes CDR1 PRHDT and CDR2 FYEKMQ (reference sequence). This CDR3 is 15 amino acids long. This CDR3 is CASSLSGLGSYEQYF. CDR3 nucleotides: TGTGCCAGCAGTTTATCGGGACTAGGCTCCTACGAGCAGTACTTC.

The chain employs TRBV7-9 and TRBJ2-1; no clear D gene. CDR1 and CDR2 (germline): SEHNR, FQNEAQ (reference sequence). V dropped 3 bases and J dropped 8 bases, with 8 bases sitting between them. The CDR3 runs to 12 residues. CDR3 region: CASSFIFDEQFF. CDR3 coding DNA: TGTGCCAGCAGCTTTATCTTCGATGAGCAGTTCTTC.

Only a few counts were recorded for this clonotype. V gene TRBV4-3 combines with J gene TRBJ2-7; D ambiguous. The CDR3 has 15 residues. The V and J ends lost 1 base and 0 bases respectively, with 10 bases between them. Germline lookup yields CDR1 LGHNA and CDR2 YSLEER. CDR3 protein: CASSQASFGSYEQYF. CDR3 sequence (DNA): TGCGCCAGCAGCCAAGCGTCTTTCGGCTCCTACGAGCAGTACTTC.

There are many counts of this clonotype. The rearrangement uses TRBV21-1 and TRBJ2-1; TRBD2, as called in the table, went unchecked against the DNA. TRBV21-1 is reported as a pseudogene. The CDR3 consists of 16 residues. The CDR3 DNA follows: TGTGCCAGCAGCAAAGGGATTGCGGGGGGCAGGAATGAGCAGTTCTTC. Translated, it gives CASSKGIAGGRNEQFF.

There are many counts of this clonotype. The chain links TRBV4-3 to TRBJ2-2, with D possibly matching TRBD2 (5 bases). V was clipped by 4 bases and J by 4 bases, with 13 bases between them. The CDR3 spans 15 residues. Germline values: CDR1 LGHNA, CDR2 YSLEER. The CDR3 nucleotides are TGCGCCAGCAGCCTGGCTGACCGGGGCACCGGGGAGCTGTTTTTT. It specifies CASSLADRGTGELFF.

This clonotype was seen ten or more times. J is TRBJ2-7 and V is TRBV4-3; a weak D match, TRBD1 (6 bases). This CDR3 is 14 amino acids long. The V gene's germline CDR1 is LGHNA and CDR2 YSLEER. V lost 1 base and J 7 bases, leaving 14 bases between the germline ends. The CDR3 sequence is CASSQGGHPSEQYF. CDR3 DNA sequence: TGCGCCAGCAGCCAAGGGGGACACCCCTCGGAGCAGTACTTC.

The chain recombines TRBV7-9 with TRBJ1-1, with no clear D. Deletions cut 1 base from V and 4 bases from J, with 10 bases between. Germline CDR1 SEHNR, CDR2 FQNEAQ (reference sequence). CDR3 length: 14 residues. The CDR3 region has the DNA TGTGCCAGCAGCTTAGTGGGGAGGAGCACTGAAGCTTTCTTT. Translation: CASSLVGRSTEAFF.

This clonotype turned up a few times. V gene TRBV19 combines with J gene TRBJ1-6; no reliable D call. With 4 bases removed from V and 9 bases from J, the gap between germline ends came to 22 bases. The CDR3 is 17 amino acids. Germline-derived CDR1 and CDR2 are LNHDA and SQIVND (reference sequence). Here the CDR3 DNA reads TGTGCCAGTAGTAATTTGGATTCGGCCCAGACCTCTTCACCCCTCCACTTT. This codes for CASSNLDSAQTSSPLHF.

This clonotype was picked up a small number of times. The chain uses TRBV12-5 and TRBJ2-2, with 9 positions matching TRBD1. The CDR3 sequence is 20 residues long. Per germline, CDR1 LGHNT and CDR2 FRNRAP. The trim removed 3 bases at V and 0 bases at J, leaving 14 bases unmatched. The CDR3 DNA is TGTGCTAGTGGTTTCCTCTTGGCGGGGACAGGGACCACGAACACCGGGGAGCTGTTTTTT. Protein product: CASGFLLAGTGTTNTGELFF.

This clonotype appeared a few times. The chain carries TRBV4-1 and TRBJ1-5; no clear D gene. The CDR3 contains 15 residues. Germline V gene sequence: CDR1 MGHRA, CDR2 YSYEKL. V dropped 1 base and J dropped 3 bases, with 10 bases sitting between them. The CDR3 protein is CASSQGGHNNQPQHF. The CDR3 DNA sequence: TGCGCCAGCAGCCAAGGCGGCCATAACAATCAGCCCCAGCATTTT.

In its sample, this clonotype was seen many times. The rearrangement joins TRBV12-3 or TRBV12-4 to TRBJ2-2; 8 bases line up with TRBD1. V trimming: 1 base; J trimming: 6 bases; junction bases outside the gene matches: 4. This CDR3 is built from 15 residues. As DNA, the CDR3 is TGTGCCAGCAGTTTAGGGACAGGGAGCGCCGGGGAGCTGTTTTTT. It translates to CASSLGTGSAGELFF.